This T cell receptor (beta chain) was sequenced in a study of blood T cell repertoires in COVID-19. Germline V lookup: CDR1 MDHEN, CDR2 SYDVKM. This CDR3 region has 15 residues. V was clipped by 4 bases and J by 1 base; unmatched bases: 7. Assay used: immunoSEQ multiplex PCR; TCRdb lists only in-frame clones, some missing. The sample has about 180,000 clones, about 91% seen once. The table lists this clone with a count of one. The sequenced sample was peripheral blood. The sequence came from a woman under 40 with acute or convalescent COVID-19. V is TRBV28 and J is TRBJ2-7, with TRBD1 identical over 7 bases. The CDR3 protein is CASSSTGDASYEQYF. The CDR3 DNA sequence: TGTGCCAGCAGTTCAACAGGGGATGCATCCTACGAGCAGTACTTC.